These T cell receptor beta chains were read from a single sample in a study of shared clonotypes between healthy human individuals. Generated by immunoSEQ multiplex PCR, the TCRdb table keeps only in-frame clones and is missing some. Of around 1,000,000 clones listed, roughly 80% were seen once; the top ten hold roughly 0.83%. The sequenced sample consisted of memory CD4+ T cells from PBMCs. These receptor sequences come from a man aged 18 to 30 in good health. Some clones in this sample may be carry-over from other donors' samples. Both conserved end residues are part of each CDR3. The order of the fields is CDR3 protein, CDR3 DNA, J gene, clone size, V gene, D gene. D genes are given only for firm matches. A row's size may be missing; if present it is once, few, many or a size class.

CDR3aa: CASSPSGLQETQYF
CDR3nt: TGTGCCAGCAGCCCCTCGGGTCTCCAAGAGACCCAGTACTTC
j_gene: TRBJ2-5
abundance: -
v_gene: TRBV7-6
d_gene: -

CDR3aa: CASSPQPSGTDTQYF
CDR3nt: TGTGCCAGCAGTCCTCAGCCTAGCGGCACAGATACGCAGTATTTT
j_gene: TRBJ2-3
abundance: -
v_gene: TRBV7-2
d_gene: -

CDR3aa: CASSVWGTVQSAISGANVLTF
CDR3nt: TGCGCCAGCAGCGTTTGGGGCACCGTACAGAGTGCCATCTCTGGGGCCAACGTCCTGACTTTC
j_gene: TRBJ2-6
abundance: -
v_gene: TRBV5-1
d_gene: -

CDR3aa: CASSSLQNTEAFF
CDR3nt: TGTGCCTCCTCCTCCCTACAGAACACTGAAGCTTTCTTT
j_gene: TRBJ1-1
abundance: -
v_gene: TRBV10-3
d_gene: -

CDR3aa: CASSAQGARETQYF
CDR3nt: TGTGCCAGCAGCGCTCAGGGGGCGCGGGAGACCCAGTACTTC
j_gene: TRBJ2-5
abundance: -
v_gene: TRBV9
d_gene: TRBD1

CDR3aa: CASSQPYETQYF
CDR3nt: TGCGCCAGCAGCCAACCTTACGAGACCCAGTACTTC
j_gene: TRBJ2-5
abundance: -
v_gene: TRBV4-1
d_gene: -

CDR3aa: CASSERGLGGTQYF
CDR3nt: TGTGCCAGCAGTGAACGGGGACTGGGGGGGACCCAGTACTTC
j_gene: TRBJ2-5
abundance: many
v_gene: TRBV6-1
d_gene: -

CDR3aa: CARRGGAAANTEAFF
CDR3nt: TGTGCCCGTAGGGGGGGGGCAGCCGCGAACACTGAAGCTTTCTTT
j_gene: TRBJ1-1
abundance: -
v_gene: TRBV19
d_gene: -

CDR3aa: CASSPIDISAYGYTF
CDR3nt: TGTGCCAGCTCACCAATCGACATTTCAGCCTATGGCTACACCTTC
j_gene: TRBJ1-2
abundance: -
v_gene: TRBV18
d_gene: -

CDR3aa: CASSLGQGMNTEAFF
CDR3nt: TGTGCCAGCAGCCTAGGACAGGGGATGAACACTGAAGCTTTCTTT
j_gene: TRBJ1-1
abundance: -
v_gene: TRBV2
d_gene: TRBD1

CDR3aa: CASSYPDSPGHF
CDR3nt: TGTGCCAGCAGCTACCCGGACTCACCCGGGCACTTC
j_gene: TRBJ2-7
abundance: -
v_gene: TRBV7-8
d_gene: -